This TCR beta chain is from a study of control samples from healthy donors and cancer patients. TCRdb's table, derived via immunoSEQ multiplex PCR, lists solely in-frame clones and lacks some. Among some 110,000 clones listed, around 91% were seen once. This CDR3 has 14 residues. The germline gives CDR1 LNHDA, CDR2 SQIVND (reference sequence). The V end lost 3 bases, the J end lost 3 bases, and 11 bases lay between the germline ends. The clonotype comes from a woman in her forties or fifties with colorectal cancer. The V gene is TRBV19, the J gene TRBJ1-1; possibly TRBD1 for D (5 bases). The sequenced sample was PBMCs. CDR3 in amino acids: CASSIQGIDTEAFF. The CDR3 DNA reads as TGTGCCAGTAGTATTCAGGGTATCGACACTGAAGCTTTCTTT.